This entry features one T cell receptor (beta chain) sequence. Its specificity is not known. The record originates from a study of T-cell reconstitution after alpha-beta-depleted transplantation in children. TCRbeta library construction was performed incorporating unique molecular identifiers. TCRdb processed the PCR reads anew with MiXCR; each CDR3 protein has one entry. The sample lists just over 950,000 distinct CDR3 sequences; about 29% were seen once. The CDR3 is 16 residues long. Losses at the gene ends were 7 bases for V and 6 bases for J; bases not matched to a gene: 14. The germline V gene encodes CDR1 SNHLY and CDR2 FYNNEI. Findings and caveats of the study: One year after transplant, T-cell counts and diversity came mostly from newly produced T cells. The origin of alpha-beta T cells about two months after transplant was reportedly several hundred expanded graft clones. From surviving recipient T cells and thymic progenitors came the high day-60 TCRbeta diversity observed in some patients.

The receptor was derived from a boy in the first two years of life who had a stem cell transplant for SCID, so the T cells may come from the graft donor. The chain employs TRBV2 and TRBJ1-2; 10 positions match TRBD1. This specimen was PBMCs, mostly from graft donor cells, taken 360 days after TCRalphabeta/CD19-depleted stem cell transplant. In DNA form, the CDR3 reads TGTGCCAGCACTAGGACAGGGGGGAAGAACATTAATGGCTACACCTTC. Its translation: CASTRTGGKNINGYTF.